A selection of T cell receptor beta chains follows, all from one sample in a study of blood T cell repertoires in COVID-19. The repertoire was sequenced with immunoSEQ multiplex PCR; TCRdb's copy has only in-frame clones and lacks some. The sample has about 40,000 clones, 79% seen once; the top ten hold roughly a third. Sequencing used peripheral blood. These receptors originate from a woman over 75 with acute or convalescent COVID-19. Both conserved end residues are part of each CDR3. D genes are given only for firm matches. Clone size, where shown, is once, few, many, or a class for clones that have expanded.

size,J,V,length,D,DNA,CDR3
.,TRBJ2-2,TRBV7-8,15,TRBD2,TGTGCCAGCATCCGGACTAGTGGTGTTACCGGGGAGCTGTTTTTT,CASIRTSGVTGELFF
.,TRBJ2-1,TRBV11-2,15,.,TGTGCCAGCAGCTTAGATCGGGTCGGGTCCAATGAGCAGTTCTTC,CASSLDRVGSNEQFF
.,TRBJ2-7,TRBV18,15,.,TGTGCCAGCTCACCACCGCGGACTGGGTCCTACGAGCAGTACTTC,CASSPPRTGSYEQYF
.,TRBJ2-3,TRBV19,15,TRBD2,TGTGCCAGTAAACGAGTGGGAGGGAACACAGATACGCAGTATTTT,CASKRVGGNTDTQYF
.,TRBJ2-1,TRBV5-8,16,TRBD2,TGTGCCAGCAGCCCAGGGACTAGCGGGAGAAGAGGTGAGCAGTTCTTC,CASSPGTSGRRGEQFF
.,TRBJ1-3,TRBV12-5,15,TRBD1,TGTGCTAGTTCCTGGACAGGGGGGTCGGGAAACACCATATATTTT,CASSWTGGSGNTIYF
once,TRBJ2-5,TRBV5-1,14,.,TGCGCCAGCAGCTTGGCCGCGATCCAAGAGACCCAGTACTTC,CASSLAAIQETQYF
.,TRBJ1-1,TRBV7-2,14,.,TGTGCCAGCAGCTCGCAGGCGGGGAACACTGAAGCTTTCTTT,CASSSQAGNTEAFF
.,TRBJ1-3,TRBV28,15,.,TGTGCCAGCAGTTTAACGGTGAGCTCTGGAAACACCATATATTTT,CASSLTVSSGNTIYF
.,TRBJ2-2,TRBV5-1,15,.,TGCGCCAGCAGCTTCGTGCCCGCGAGCACCGGGGAGCTGTTTTTT,CASSFVPASTGELFF
.,TRBJ2-2,TRBV5-1,14,.,TGCGCCAGCCTCTCCGGGCAGGGTATCGGGGAGCTGTTTTTT,CASLSGQGIGELFF
.,TRBJ1-1,TRBV5-4,14,.,TGTGCCAGCAGCACCCTCAGGGATTTCACTGAAGCTTTCTTT,CASSTLRDFTEAFF
.,TRBJ2-3,TRBV7-7,14,.,TGTGCCAGCAGCGTTGGACTGCGCACAGATACGCAGTATTTT,CASSVGLRTDTQYF
.,TRBJ2-7,TRBV5-4,14,.,TGTGCCAGCAGCCCGCATGACAACTCCTACGAGCAGTACTTC,CASSPHDNSYEQYF
few,TRBJ2-2,TRBV13,12,.,TGTGCCAGCAGCCCGGGCACCGGGGAGCTGTTTTTT,CASSPGTGELFF
few,TRBJ2-7,TRBV6-5,16,TRBD2,TGTGCCAGCAGTTACTCTGGGGCGGGAGGCCTCTACGAGCAGTACTTC,CASSYSGAGGLYEQYF
.,TRBJ2-3,TRBV2,14,TRBD1,TGTGCCAGCAAGGGGACAGGGAGCACAGATACGCAGTATTTT,CASKGTGSTDTQYF
.,TRBJ2-5,TRBV19,15,TRBD1,TGTGCCAGTAGTACCCCGACAGGGCTAGGGGAGACCCAGTACTTC,CASSTPTGLGETQYF
once,TRBJ1-1,TRBV15,12,.,TGTGCCACCAGCACCGGGATCACTGAAGCTTTCTTT,CATSTGITEAFF
.,TRBJ2-1,TRBV3-1/TRBV3-2,13,.,TGTGCCACCGGGACTGGGCCCTACAATGAGCAGTTCTTC,CATGTGPYNEQFF